A selection of T cell receptor beta chains follows, all from one sample in a study of cytomegalovirus exposure and HLA in healthy donors. Sequenced by immunoSEQ multiplex PCR; TCRdb stores in-frame clones only, minus some. This table holds some 150,000 clones, roughly 70% found once. The sample consisted of PBMCs. Every receptor here comes from a man aged 60 to 75 in good health and CMV-seronegative. Both conserved end residues are part of each CDR3. The D gene is left open where the match is weak. Only part of the rows carry a size: once, few, many, or a class if the clone is expanded.

TRBD2 TRBJ2-7 NA TRBV4-2 TGTGCCAGCAGCCAAGTATCGGGAGGGAACTACGAGCAGTACTTC CASSQVSGGNYEQYF
TRBD1 TRBJ1-4 few TRBV28 TGTGCCAGCAGTTCACAGGGGGAGGGGACTAATGAAAAACTGTTTTTT CASSSQGEGTNEKLFF
TRBD1 TRBJ1-2 NA TRBV28 TGTGCCAGTTCGGGACAGTGGGGCTACACCTTC CASSGQWGYTF
TRBD1 TRBJ2-4 NA TRBV19 TGTGCCAGTAGCCGTCGACAGGGTTTAGCCAAAAACATTCAGTACTTC CASSRRQGLAKNIQYF
NA TRBJ1-4 NA TRBV5-4 TGTGCCAGCAGCTTGGCGGGGGGCGAGGGGAAGCAAAAACTGTTTTTT CASSLAGGEGKQKLFF
NA TRBJ2-7 NA TRBV11-2 TGTGCCAGCAGCTTAGGAGGGTTCGGTATCTCCTACGAGCAGTACTTC CASSLGGFGISYEQYF
NA TRBJ2-7 few TRBV19 TGTGCCAGTAGTATAGACAGGGGAACGACGGAGCAGTACTTC CASSIDRGTTEQYF
NA TRBJ1-6 few TRBV6-1 TGTGCCAGCAGTGGGGACACAGGGCAATCACCCCTCCACTTT CASSGDTGQSPLHF
NA TRBJ2-3 NA TRBV30 TGTGCCTGGAGTTCAGGGATGAACACAGATACGCAGTATTTT CAWSSGMNTDTQYF
TRBD1 TRBJ2-7 NA TRBV7-2 TGTGCCAGCAGCCTGGACAGGGGGGTAATCAGTAAGAGCGAGCAGTACTTC CASSLDRGVISKSEQYF
TRBD2 TRBJ2-7 few TRBV7-2 TGTGCCAGCAGCTTAGCGGGAGGGCCCTACGAGCAGTACTTC CASSLAGGPYEQYF
NA TRBJ2-7 NA TRBV7-2 TGTGCCAGCAGCACCGAGCGGGCCTACGAGCAGTACTTC CASSTERAYEQYF
TRBD1 TRBJ1-1 NA TRBV6-5 TGTGCCAGCAGTTACATGACAGGGAGCTTCTCTACTGAAGCTTTCTTT CASSYMTGSFSTEAFF
NA TRBJ2-7 NA TRBV7-2 TGTGCCAGCAGCGCAGGGCCCAGCTACGAGCAGTACTTC CASSAGPSYEQYF
TRBD1 TRBJ2-4 NA TRBV6-6 TGTGCCAGCACCAAAGGGACAGAAGAAAACATTCAGTACTTC CASTKGTEENIQYF
NA TRBJ2-7 NA TRBV30 TGTGCCTGGAGTGTCGGGACACTTTACGAGCAGTACTTC CAWSVGTLYEQYF
NA TRBJ1-1 NA TRBV6-6 TGTGCCAGCAGCCCCCAGAATGGTGCCTGGGCCACTGAAGCTTTCTTT CASSPQNGAWATEAFF
TRBD2 TRBJ2-1 NA TRBV7-6 TGTGCCAGCAGCCCCCGACTAGCGGGAGGGAATGAGCAGTTCTTC CASSPRLAGGNEQFF
NA TRBJ1-1 NA TRBV28 TGTGCCAGCAGTTTACCGGCGGGGGGTAACACTGAAGCTTTCTTT CASSLPAGGNTEAFF
NA TRBJ1-1 NA TRBV30 TGTGCCTGGAGGTCGTCAGAGAACACTGAAGCTTTCTTT CAWRSSENTEAFF
NA TRBJ2-7 NA TRBV5-4 TGTGCCAGCAGCCTGTCCTCAACTACCTACGAGCAGTACTTC CASSLSSTTYEQYF
TRBD2 TRBJ2-3 NA TRBV7-9 TGTGCCAGCAGCCCCGGGGAGGGACTAGCGGGAACCGATACGCAGTATTTT CASSPGEGLAGTDTQYF
NA TRBJ2-7 NA TRBV5-1 TGCGCCCGATCCGGGACACTCTCCTACGAGCAGTACTTC CARSGTLSYEQYF
TRBD1 TRBJ2-4 NA TRBV25-1 TGTGCCAGCAGTGAATCGGGGACAGGGCCTGGGTACTTC CASSESGTGPGYF
NA TRBJ2-2 few TRBV5-5 TGTGCCAGCAGCCCTTCAGGGGCCGGGGAGCTGTTTTTT CASSPSGAGELFF
NA TRBJ1-2 NA TRBV5-4 TGTGCCAGCAGCTCCGGGGCGGGAGGCTACACCTTC CASSSGAGGYTF